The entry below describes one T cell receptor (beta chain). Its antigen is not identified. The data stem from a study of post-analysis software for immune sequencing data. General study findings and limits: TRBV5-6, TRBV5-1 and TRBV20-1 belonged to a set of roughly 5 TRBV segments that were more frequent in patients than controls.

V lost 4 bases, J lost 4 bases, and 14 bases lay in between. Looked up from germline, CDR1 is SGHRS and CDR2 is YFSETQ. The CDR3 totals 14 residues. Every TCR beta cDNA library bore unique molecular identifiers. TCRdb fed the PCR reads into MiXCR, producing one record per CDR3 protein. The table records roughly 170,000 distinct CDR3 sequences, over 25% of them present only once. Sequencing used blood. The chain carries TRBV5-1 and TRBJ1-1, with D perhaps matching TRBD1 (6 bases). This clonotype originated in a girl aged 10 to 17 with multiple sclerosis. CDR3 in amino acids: CASSPPGTRTEAFF. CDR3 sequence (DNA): TGCGCCAGCAGCCCGCCCGGGACACGCACTGAAGCTTTCTTT.